Presented here are 20 T cell receptor beta chains from one specimen sequenced in a study of regulatory T cells in long-lasting Graves disease (dated by TCRdb to the early 2020s). Libraries were made using multiplex PCR. The instrument given in TCRdb is Illumina HiSeq 4000. iRepertoire HTBI primers and Arm-PCR amplification of CDR3 regions were used to construct TCR beta libraries. The public reads were reanalyzed by TCRdb: fastp trimming at Q25, MiXCR alignment, in-frame beta chains only. CDR3 protein duplicates are merged, each entry listing the most common genes and DNA. The sample table shows about 660,000 distinct CDR3 sequences, and 25% to 30% are seen once. About two fifths of the sample is in the top ten clones. The time point label, read with the paper, signifies: persistent/refractory GD, antithyroid drugs over 5 years with positive TRAb. For both TCR sequencing and RNA sequencing, RNA was extracted from PBMCs using TRIzol.

Source: peripheral blood mononuclear cells (PBMCs), taken when the disease was refractory, from a patient treated with antithyroid drugs. These TCRs come from a female donor with Graves disease.

The chain has TRBV29-1 and TRBJ2-7, with a possible D match to TRBD2 (5 bases). Germline V CDR1 and CDR2: SQVTM, ANQGSEA. V lost 5 bases to trimming and J lost 7 bases, with 18 bases between them. The CDR3 contains 13 residues. The CDR3 is CSVRTGIQTEQYF. CDR3 DNA: TGCAGCGTTAGAACCGGGATCCAAACTGAGCAGTACTTC.

This clonotype occurred many times. This chain links TRBV11-2 with TRBJ1-2; D is possibly TRBD1 (5 bases). The CDR3 loop spans 14 amino acids. Germline V CDR1 and CDR2: SGHAT, FQNNGV. Trimming removed 1 base at V and 6 bases at J, with 12 bases between. The CDR3 bases are TGTGCCAGCAGCTTAGGAGGGGCGGAGAATGGCTACACCTTC. It yields the protein CASSLGGAENGYTF.

This clonotype was seen at least ten times. The rearrangement links TRBV2 to TRBJ1-4; D is uncertain. V lost 1 base to trimming and J lost 4 bases, with 10 bases between them. Looked up from germline, CDR1 is SNHLY and CDR2 is FYNNEI. CDR3 length equals 15 residues. The CDR3 spells CASSEVTLGNEKLFF. The CDR3 region has the DNA TGTGCCAGCAGTGAAGTTACGCTCGGTAATGAAAAACTGTTTTTT.

This clonotype has a single count. V gene TRBV7-9 combines with J gene TRBJ1-5, with D unclear. V lost 0 bases and J 3 bases, leaving 6 bases between the germline ends. The CDR3 has 14 amino acids. Germline assignment: CDR1 SEHNR and CDR2 FQNEAQ (reference sequence). CDR3 in amino acids: CASSLAPDNQPQHF. CDR3 coding DNA: TGTGCCAGCAGCTTAGCGCCAGACAATCAGCCCCAGCATTTT.

This clonotype came up a few times. The CDR3 is CASSVRDRAYVTEAFF. CDR3 DNA sequence: TGTGCCAGCAGTGTGCGGGACAGGGCCTACGTCACTGAAGCTTTCTTT. The chain has TRBV6-1 and TRBJ1-1, with 9 bases matching TRBD1. CDR1 and CDR2 from the germline V gene are MNHNS and SASEGT. The V segment lost 4 bases and the J segment 4 bases; nucleotides outside the gene matches: 10. The CDR3 contains 16 residues.

This clonotype was seen many times. The gene calls are TRBV2 and TRBJ1-5; TRBD1 matches 7 bases. The CDR3 is 13 residues long. Germline loops: CDR1 SNHLY, CDR2 FYNNEI. V lost 5 bases and J lost 13; bases outside the gene matches: 11. The CDR3: CASSTDLGQRQHF. The CDR3 nucleotides are TGTGCCAGCAGTACCGACTTGGGACAGCGACAGCATTTT.

J is TRBJ1-2 and V is TRBV5-1, with 10 bases identical to TRBD1. From germline, CDR1 is SGHRS and CDR2 YFSETQ. V shed 2 bases and J 7 bases; nucleotides not matched to a gene: 14. CDR3 length: 17 amino acids. The CDR3 DNA follows: TGCGCCAGCAGCTTCCGGCCAGATAGACAGGGGGCGGCTGGCTACACCTTC. Translated, it gives CASSFRPDRQGAAGYTF.

Many counts were recorded for this clonotype. This chain uses TRBV3-1 with TRBJ2-5, with unresolved D. The CDR3 extends over 14 amino acids. V was clipped by 0 bases and J by 6 bases, with 11 bases between them. The germline gives CDR1 LGHDT, CDR2 YNNKEL (reference sequence). CDR3 region: CASSQDPTSQTQYF. The CDR3 bases are TGTGCCAGCAGCCAAGATCCTACGAGTCAGACCCAGTACTTC.

This chain joins TRBV11-2 and TRBJ2-7, with D possibly TRBD2 on 5 matching bases. Germline CDR1 is SGHAT and CDR2 is FQNNGV. This CDR3 spans 16 amino acids. The V and J ends lost 0 bases and 4 bases respectively, with 16 bases between them. CDR3: CASSLDRGKGEYEQYF. CDR3 DNA: TGTGCCAGCAGCTTAGACCGAGGGAAGGGTGAATACGAGCAGTACTTC. Using reference TRBV11-2 and TRBJ2-7 for the parts outside the CDR3, the full variable domain is EAGVAQSPRYKIIEKRQSVAFWCNPISGHATLYWYQQILGQGPKLLIQFQNNGVVDDSQLPKDRFSAERLKGVDSTLKIQPAKLEDSAVYLCASSLDRGKGEYEQYFGPGTRLTVT.

Concerning this clonotype: One junction end does not reproduce the germline sequence, and a read error may be involved. The chain employs TRBV3-1 and TRBJ2-2, with D perhaps TRBD2 (6 bases). The CDR3 contains 15 residues. Looked up from germline, CDR1 is LGHDT and CDR2 is YNNKEL (reference sequence). CDR3 protein: CASNQVGTNTGELFF. In DNA, the CDR3 is TGTGCCAGCAACCAAGTTGGGACTAACACCGGGGAGCTGTTTTTT.

This clonotype has more than one count but fewer than ten. The rearrangement uses TRBV30 and TRBJ2-5; D gene unclear. Germline loops: CDR1 GTSNPN, CDR2 SVGIG (reference sequence). V lost 0 bases, J lost 1 base, and 9 bases lay in between. CDR3 length: 14 amino acids. CDR3 DNA sequence: TGTGCCTGGAGTGTATTTATAGGCCAAGAGACCCAGTACTTC. As protein: CAWSVFIGQETQYF.

As concerns this clonotype: A much larger clone differs by one base, so this may be a read error. The gene calls are TRBV27 and TRBJ2-5; either TRBD1 or TRBD2 may supply D (5 bases each). The CDR3 consists of 16 residues. Germline-derived CDR1 and CDR2 are MNHEY and SMNVEV (reference sequence). V was cut by 5 bases and J by 5 bases, with 21 bases left in between. This chain's CDR3 is CASSRNRGTGVETQYF. The CDR3 coding sequence is TGTGCCAGCAGTCGAAACCGGGGCACCGGTGTGGAGACCCAGTACTTC.

This clonotype was seen more than once but under ten times. The chain is built from TRBV30 and TRBJ1-3; 9 bases are shared with TRBD1. Trimming at V came to 0 bases and at J to 4 bases, leaving 4 bases not matched to a gene. This CDR3 contains 15 residues. Per the germline V gene, CDR1 is GTSNPN and CDR2 is SVGIG (reference sequence). CDR3 nucleotide sequence: TGTGCCTGGAGTGTAGGGACAGGGCCCGGAAACACCATATATTTT. Its translation: CAWSVGTGPGNTIYF.

This clonotype was seen more than once but under ten times. The V call is TRBV30, the J call TRBJ2-3; TRBD1 is a possible D gene (5 bases). V lost 4 bases, J lost 1 base, and 12 bases lay in between. CDR1 is GTSNPN, CDR2 SVGIG, per germline (reference sequence). This CDR3 comprises 14 residues. The CDR3 DNA follows: TGTGCCTGGAATCCAGGGATGGGCACAGATACGCAGTATTTT. The encoded protein is CAWNPGMGTDTQYF.

This clonotype occurred once. The rearrangement joins TRBV7-9 to TRBJ2-5; weak D call: TRBD2 (6 bases). This CDR3 region has 15 residues. Trimming cost V 3 bases and J 4 bases, with 15 bases left between them. The germline V gene encodes CDR1 SEHNR and CDR2 FQNEAQ (reference sequence). CDR3 in amino acids: CASSLELGGSETQYF. CDR3 nucleotides: TGTGCCAGCAGCTTGGAACTGGGGGGATCAGAGACCCAGTACTTC.

This rearrangement joins TRBV7-9 to TRBJ2-7; 10 nucleotides align to TRBD2. The CDR3 spans 18 residues. Germline lookup yields CDR1 SEHNR and CDR2 FQNEAQ (reference sequence). The junction had 11 bases not matched to a gene; V was cut back by 1 base and J by 2 bases. The CDR3 DNA reads as TGTGCCAGCAGCTTAGGTTCGATAGCGGGAGGAACTCCCTACGAGCAGTACTTC. Protein product: CASSLGSIAGGTPYEQYF. Together with reference TRBV7-9 and TRBJ2-7, the CDR3 gives the full variable domain: DTGVSQNPRHKITKRGQNVTFRCDPISEHNRLYWYRQTLGQGPEFLTYFQNEAQLEKSRLLSDRFSAERPKGSFSTLEIQRTEQGDSAMYLCASSLGSIAGGTPYEQYFGPGTRLTVT.

V is TRBV12-3 or TRBV12-4 and J is TRBJ2-2; 11 bases fit TRBD1. V shed 5 bases, J shed 5 bases, and the junction held 7 bases outside the gene matches. The CDR3 contains 16 residues. The CDR3, as DNA: TGTGCCAGCAGTCCCGGACAGGGGGCGGTAACCGGGGAGCTGTTTTTT. Protein: CASSPGQGAVTGELFF.

The rearrangement joins TRBV5-1 to TRBJ2-5, with 11 bases identical to TRBD2. V lost 9 bases to trimming and J lost 0 bases; unmatched junction nucleotides: 10. CDR1 and CDR2 from the germline V gene are SGHRS and YFSETQ. CDR3 length: 16 residues. CDR3 loop: CATRLAGLSNQETQYF. As DNA, the CDR3 is TGCGCCACCCGACTAGCGGGACTCTCTAACCAAGAGACCCAGTACTTC.

The V call is TRBV5-1, the J call TRBJ1-6; 8 positions match TRBD1. CDR3 length: 14 residues. V shed 4 bases, J shed 9 bases, and the junction held 6 bases outside the gene matches. In germline, CDR1 is SGHRS, CDR2 YFSETQ. This CDR3 reads CASSTDREISPLHF. Written as DNA, the CDR3 is TGCGCCAGCAGCACGGACAGGGAGATTTCACCCCTCCACTTT.

V and J are TRBV10-3 and TRBJ1-1, with 7 bases that match TRBD1. The V gene's germline CDR1 is ENHRY and CDR2 SYGVKD. Losses at the gene ends were 10 bases for V and 3 bases for J; bases not matched to a gene: 17. CDR3 length: 16 residues. CDR3 protein: CATLWSTGAVYTEAFF. In DNA form, the CDR3 reads TGTGCCACGCTTTGGTCTACAGGGGCCGTGTACACTGAAGCTTTCTTT.